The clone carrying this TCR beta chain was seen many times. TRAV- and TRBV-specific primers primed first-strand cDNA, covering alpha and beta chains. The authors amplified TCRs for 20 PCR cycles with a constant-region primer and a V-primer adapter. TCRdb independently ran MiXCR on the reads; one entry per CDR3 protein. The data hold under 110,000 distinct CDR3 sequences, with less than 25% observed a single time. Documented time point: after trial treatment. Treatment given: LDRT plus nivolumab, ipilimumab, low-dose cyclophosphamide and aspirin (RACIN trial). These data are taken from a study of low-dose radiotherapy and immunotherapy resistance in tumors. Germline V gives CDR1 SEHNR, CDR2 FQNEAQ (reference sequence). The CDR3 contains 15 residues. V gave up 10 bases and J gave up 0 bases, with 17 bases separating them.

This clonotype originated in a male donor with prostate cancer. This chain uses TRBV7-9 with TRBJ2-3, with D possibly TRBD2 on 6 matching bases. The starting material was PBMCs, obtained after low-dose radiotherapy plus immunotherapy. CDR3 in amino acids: CAIGGDGPSTDTQYF. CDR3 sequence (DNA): TGTGCCATTGGAGGGGACGGACCTAGCACAGATACGCAGTATTTT.